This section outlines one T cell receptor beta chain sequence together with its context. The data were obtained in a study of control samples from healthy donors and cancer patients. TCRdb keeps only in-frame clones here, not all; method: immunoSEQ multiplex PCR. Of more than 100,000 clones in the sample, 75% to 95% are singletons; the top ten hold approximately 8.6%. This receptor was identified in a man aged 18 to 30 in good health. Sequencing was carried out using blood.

The chain's CDR3 is CASSLGPGYGYTF. CDR3 DNA: TGTGCCAGCAGCTTAGGTCCAGGCTATGGCTACACCTTC. The V and J genes are TRBV11-2 and TRBJ1-2; D unclear. This CDR3 spans 13 amino acids. Germline V gives CDR1 SGHAT, CDR2 FQNNGV. V was cut by 1 base and J by 4 bases, with 7 bases left in between.